This paragraph covers one TCR beta chain sequence. Its antigen is unknown. The sample holds no much larger clone one base away, and base qualities are not on file. This sample is part of a study (dated by TCRdb to about 2015). Background for the entire study: The study examined whether tumor-infiltrating Tregs in breast cancer are drawn from blood Tregs or arise in situ by conversion from other CD4+ T cell subsets. On the study overall, not on this receptor specifically: The validation in the larger cohort was limited to a single TCR beta V-J rearrangement instead of whole repertoires. Tumor memory CD4+ T cell TCR gene usage was found to cluster with blood and lymph node memory CD4+ cells and with lymph node naive CD4+ cells. The greatest overlap of tumor-infiltrating Treg TCR alpha and beta sequences was with tumor naive CD4+ T cells, followed next by blood naive CD4+ T cells.

Amplification of full-length TCR variable regions was done by 5' RACE PCR using constant-region reverse primers, and this step was followed by semi-nested PCR with Nested Universal Primer A. Using the ReliaPrep RNA Cell Miniprep System, total RNA was extracted, and the SMARTer RACE 5'/3' Kit was then used to reverse transcribe the RNA into 5'RACE-ready cDNA. Multiplex adaptors were used to barcode full-length TCR alpha and beta libraries, and the barcoded libraries were sequenced on an Illumina MiSeq. The paper's processing steps were these. For each of nine subset-tissue groups, sequencing data from the five patients were combined, and the groups were compared by unsupervised clustering of TCR gene usage. Repertoire similarity was calculated with the Morisita-Horn index, weighting shared sequences by their contribution to each repertoire. TCRdb reanalyzed the raw reads on its own, using fastp at Q25 for trimming and MiXCR for clone calling, and kept in-frame beta chains. Entries that share a CDR3 protein sequence are merged under the most common genes and DNA. TCRdb's processing, not the authors' own work, is the source of the V and J calls. The sample table shows approximately 40,000 distinct CDR3 sequences, and roughly 21% are seen once. The ten largest clonotypes hold over 3.5% of the sample.

Cells that were CD4+CD25+CD127-/low were isolated as Tregs. Tregs, naive and memory CD4+ T cells from tumor, blood and ipsilateral draining lymph nodes of about five breast cancer patients underwent full-length TCR alpha and beta sequencing. Mononuclear cells from lymph nodes or roughly 50 ml of peripheral blood were isolated by Ficoll density gradient centrifugation. A purity exceeding 90% was confirmed by FACS for the sorted cell populations. The source of this sequence is a female donor with breast cancer. Sequencing was carried out using Tregs sorted from blood.

CDR3 loop: CATQRENTGELFF. The DNA sequence reads TGTGCCACCCAGCGGGAGAACACCGGGGAGCTGTTTTTT. The rearrangement joined TRBV7-9 to TRBJ2-2; 7 nucleotides in the junction match TRBD2. Measured from the cysteine to the phenylalanine, the CDR3 is 13 residues long. This entry keeps only the CDR3 DNA: 39 bases, framed from base 1. The germline V gene (reference sequence) provides CDR1 SEHNR and CDR2 FQNEAQ. V trim: 10 bases; J trim: 1 base; unmatched bases: 3.